This T cell receptor beta chain stems from a study of cytomegalovirus exposure and HLA in healthy donors. Broader study findings: HLA alleles showed associations with 15,000 to 20,000 TCR beta sequences in a later analysis, at a 0.05 false discovery rate.

With regard to this clone: What it binds is not known.

Researchers ran the PCR with 60 Vbeta and 13 Jbeta primers. The data were produced by immunoSEQ multiplex PCR, yet TCRdb's version contains in-frame clones alone and is incomplete. The top ten hold 2.2% of the sample, which has about 130,000 clones, around 80% seen once. With V trimmed by 6 bases and J by 5 bases, 4 bases remained unmatched. Germline-derived CDR1 and CDR2 are SQVTM and ANQGSEA. This CDR3 comprises 13 residues. Sequenced sample: PBMCs. The TCR comes from a man between 25 and 39 years old in good health and CMV-seronegative. The chain carries TRBV29-1 and TRBJ2-2, with 9 bases lining up with TRBD2. CDR3 DNA sequence: TGCAGCGTGCGGGAGGGTTGGACCGGGGAGCTGTTTTTT. It codes for CSVREGWTGELFF.